This is a list of T cell receptor beta chains from one sample in a study of shared clonotypes between healthy human individuals. The method was immunoSEQ multiplex PCR; TCRdb's version includes in-frame clones alone and lacks a portion of them. The sample holds around 1,100,000 clones, 60% to 80% seen once. The sequenced sample was memory CD4+ T cells from PBMCs. These receptors were taken from a man aged 18 to 30 in good health. Some clones in this sample may be carry-over from other donors' samples. The CDR3 runs from the conserved cysteine through the conserved F or W. D genes are given only for firm matches. Size is stated for part of the rows, as once, few or many counts, or as a class when the clone is expanded.

CDR3 DNA: TGTGCCAGCAGTGGCACAAGGGTAGCGGGAGACAATGAGCAGTTCTTC
CDR3 protein: CASSGTRVAGDNEQFF
V gene: TRBV25-1
clone size: NA
J gene: TRBJ2-1
D gene: TRBD2

CDR3 DNA: TGTGCCAGCTCACCACCGGCCTGGGTGGGTGAGCAGTTCTTC
CDR3 protein: CASSPPAWVGEQFF
V gene: TRBV18
clone size: NA
J gene: TRBJ2-1
D gene: NA

CDR3 DNA: TGTGCCAGCAGCTCCTTTTGGGGAGGGAGAGCCAACGTCCTGACTTTC
CDR3 protein: CASSSFWGGRANVLTF
V gene: TRBV7-9
clone size: NA
J gene: TRBJ2-6
D gene: TRBD2

CDR3 DNA: TGTGCCAGCAGCTTGTTAGCGGGGGGAAGGGAGACCCAGTACTTC
CDR3 protein: CASSLLAGGRETQYF
V gene: TRBV7-2
clone size: NA
J gene: TRBJ2-5
D gene: TRBD2

CDR3 DNA: TGTGCCAGTAGCCCCCAAGCGGGGAACACTGAAGCTTTCTTT
CDR3 protein: CASSPQAGNTEAFF
V gene: TRBV19
clone size: NA
J gene: TRBJ1-1
D gene: NA

CDR3 DNA: TGTGCCAGCGGAGATAGCGGGAGGGTTTATGAGCAGTTCTTC
CDR3 protein: CASGDSGRVYEQFF
V gene: TRBV7-9
clone size: NA
J gene: TRBJ2-1
D gene: TRBD2

CDR3 DNA: TGTGCCAGCAGCTTCGGCGGGGTAGAAGGGACCCAGTACTTC
CDR3 protein: CASSFGGVEGTQYF
V gene: TRBV7-3
clone size: NA
J gene: TRBJ2-5
D gene: NA

CDR3 DNA: TGCGCCAGCAGTGAGTCCGGCAGGGGCTACGAGCAGTACTTC
CDR3 protein: CASSESGRGYEQYF
V gene: TRBV10-1
clone size: NA
J gene: TRBJ2-7
D gene: NA

CDR3 DNA: TGTGCCAGCAGCCCGCGACAGGGTGAAGCTTTCTTT
CDR3 protein: CASSPRQGEAFF
V gene: TRBV7-9
clone size: NA
J gene: TRBJ1-1
D gene: TRBD1

CDR3 DNA: TGTGCCAGCATACTTGGCAATGAGCAGTTCTTC
CDR3 protein: CASILGNEQFF
V gene: TRBV2
clone size: NA
J gene: TRBJ2-1
D gene: NA

CDR3 DNA: TGCAGCGTTGCCATTACACTAGCGGGAGGAGATACGCAGTATTTT
CDR3 protein: CSVAITLAGGDTQYF
V gene: TRBV29-1
clone size: NA
J gene: TRBJ2-3
D gene: TRBD2

CDR3 DNA: TGTGCCAGCACCACCCGGGACAGGGCGAGTATTGGCTATGGCTACACCTTC
CDR3 protein: CASTTRDRASIGYGYTF
V gene: TRBV7-9
clone size: few
J gene: TRBJ1-2
D gene: TRBD1

CDR3 DNA: TGTGCCAGCAGCTTGTCCCGGGGGAGCTATGGCTACACCTTC
CDR3 protein: CASSLSRGSYGYTF
V gene: TRBV5-4
clone size: NA
J gene: TRBJ1-2
D gene: NA

CDR3 DNA: TGTGCCAGCAGCGTATGGACAGGGATTAGTGAAGCTTTCTTT
CDR3 protein: CASSVWTGISEAFF
V gene: TRBV7-9
clone size: NA
J gene: TRBJ1-1
D gene: TRBD1

CDR3 DNA: TGCGCCAGCAGCTTGGTAGTGAGGGGGCCTGGCACTGAAGCTTTCTTT
CDR3 protein: CASSLVVRGPGTEAFF
V gene: TRBV5-1
clone size: NA
J gene: TRBJ1-1
D gene: TRBD1

CDR3 DNA: TGTGCCAGCAGCTTACCGCGGGCCTCCTTGGGGGAAAAACTGTTTTTT
CDR3 protein: CASSLPRASLGEKLFF
V gene: TRBV7-2
clone size: NA
J gene: TRBJ1-4
D gene: NA

CDR3 DNA: TGTGCCAGCAGTACCGGACAGGGGGCCTACGAGCAGTACTTC
CDR3 protein: CASSTGQGAYEQYF
V gene: TRBV28
clone size: NA
J gene: TRBJ2-7
D gene: TRBD1

CDR3 DNA: TGTGCCAGCAGCTTGGACGTGACGGCGAGCTCCTACGAGCAGTACTTC
CDR3 protein: CASSLDVTASSYEQYF
V gene: TRBV5-4
clone size: NA
J gene: TRBJ2-7
D gene: NA

CDR3 DNA: TGTGCCAGCGGTGGGTGGGAGTCCCAGTACTTC
CDR3 protein: CASGGWESQYF
V gene: TRBV27
clone size: NA
J gene: TRBJ2-5
D gene: NA

CDR3 DNA: TGTGCCACCATGGACAGGACAGCTCAAGAGACCCAGTACTTC
CDR3 protein: CATMDRTAQETQYF
V gene: TRBV10-3
clone size: NA
J gene: TRBJ2-5
D gene: TRBD1

CDR3 DNA: TGTGCCAGCACCCCTTGGGGGGGGCCCACTGAAGCTTTCTTT
CDR3 protein: CASTPWGGPTEAFF
V gene: TRBV28
clone size: NA
J gene: TRBJ1-1
D gene: NA

CDR3 DNA: TGTGCCAGCAGCTTGGACAGAACGGATCAGCCCCAGCATTTT
CDR3 protein: CASSLDRTDQPQHF
V gene: TRBV7-8
clone size: NA
J gene: TRBJ1-5
D gene: NA

CDR3 DNA: TGTGCCAGCAGTTTATTCGGGGGGATCTACAATGAGCAGTTCTTC
CDR3 protein: CASSLFGGIYNEQFF
V gene: TRBV27
clone size: NA
J gene: TRBJ2-1
D gene: TRBD2

CDR3 DNA: TGTGCCAGCAGGTCCGCGGGGGCGGGGGAGCAGTACTTC
CDR3 protein: CASRSAGAGEQYF
V gene: TRBV5-4
clone size: NA
J gene: TRBJ2-7
D gene: NA

CDR3 DNA: TGCGCCAGCAGTACAGGACTAGCGGGATCCGAGCAGTACTTC
CDR3 protein: CASSTGLAGSEQYF
V gene: TRBV10-2
clone size: once
J gene: TRBJ2-7
D gene: TRBD2

CDR3 DNA: TGCGCCAGCAGCTTGGATGGAAGCAATCAGCCCCAGCATTTT
CDR3 protein: CASSLDGSNQPQHF
V gene: TRBV5-1
clone size: NA
J gene: TRBJ1-5
D gene: NA

CDR3 DNA: TGCAGCGTTGAAAGGGGGCGCGGTGAGACCCAGTACTTC
CDR3 protein: CSVERGRGETQYF
V gene: TRBV29-1
clone size: once
J gene: TRBJ2-5
D gene: TRBD1

CDR3 DNA: TGTGCCAGCAGCGCGGGGGACAGGTCTCACCACGAGCAGTACTTC
CDR3 protein: CASSAGDRSHHEQYF
V gene: TRBV9
clone size: once
J gene: TRBJ2-7
D gene: TRBD1

CDR3 DNA: TGCGCCAGCAGCCCCCAGGGTGCCACAGATACGCAGTATTTT
CDR3 protein: CASSPQGATDTQYF
V gene: TRBV4-3
clone size: few
J gene: TRBJ2-3
D gene: NA

CDR3 DNA: TGTGCCAGTAACGACAGGGAGGAGACCCAGTACTTC
CDR3 protein: CASNDREETQYF
V gene: TRBV19
clone size: NA
J gene: TRBJ2-5
D gene: TRBD1

CDR3 DNA: TGTGCCAGCAGCCGCCGACTAGCGGGAGTGGTCACAGATACGCAGTATTTT
CDR3 protein: CASSRRLAGVVTDTQYF
V gene: TRBV14
clone size: NA
J gene: TRBJ2-3
D gene: TRBD2

CDR3 DNA: TGTGCCAGCAGCTTAGACCTTTACAGGGGTCGAGACGAGCAGTACTTC
CDR3 protein: CASSLDLYRGRDEQYF
V gene: TRBV11-1
clone size: NA
J gene: TRBJ2-7
D gene: TRBD1

CDR3 DNA: TGTGCCACCAGCAGAGATCATTGGACAGGGGAAGGGTACGAGCAGTACTTC
CDR3 protein: CATSRDHWTGEGYEQYF
V gene: TRBV15
clone size: once
J gene: TRBJ2-7
D gene: TRBD1

CDR3 DNA: TGTGCCAGCTCCACGGGCGCGAGCTCCTACAATGAGCAGTTCTTC
CDR3 protein: CASSTGASSYNEQFF
V gene: TRBV18
clone size: NA
J gene: TRBJ2-1
D gene: NA

CDR3 DNA: TGTGCCAGCACCTTTTTGGTGAGCACTGAAGCTTTCTTT
CDR3 protein: CASTFLVSTEAFF
V gene: TRBV28
clone size: NA
J gene: TRBJ1-1
D gene: NA

CDR3 DNA: TGTGCCAGCAGTGAATCAGGGAACAATCAGCCCCAGCATTTT
CDR3 protein: CASSESGNNQPQHF
V gene: TRBV6-1
clone size: NA
J gene: TRBJ1-5
D gene: NA

CDR3 DNA: TGTGCCAGCAGTTACGCAGGGGTCCCTATCTACGAGCAGTACTTC
CDR3 protein: CASSYAGVPIYEQYF
V gene: TRBV6-5
clone size: NA
J gene: TRBJ2-7
D gene: NA

CDR3 DNA: TGCAGCGCCCTTTTTAACTATGGCTACACCTTC
CDR3 protein: CSALFNYGYTF
V gene: TRBV29-1
clone size: NA
J gene: TRBJ1-2
D gene: NA

CDR3 DNA: TGTGCCAGCAGCTCTACCCGGGTCCCAGGGCCCCAGCATTTT
CDR3 protein: CASSSTRVPGPQHF
V gene: TRBV7-9
clone size: NA
J gene: TRBJ1-5
D gene: NA

CDR3 DNA: TGTGCCAGTAGTATGCCCCCAGTAGGCAATCAGCCCCAGCATTTT
CDR3 protein: CASSMPPVGNQPQHF
V gene: TRBV19
clone size: once
J gene: TRBJ1-5
D gene: NA

CDR3 DNA: TGCGCCAGCAGCTTGAGTCCAGAGGTTGGTGAAAAACTGTTTTTT
CDR3 protein: CASSLSPEVGEKLFF
V gene: TRBV5-1
clone size: NA
J gene: TRBJ1-4
D gene: NA

CDR3 DNA: TGCGCCAGCAGCTTGTCCCCAGGGAACACCGGGGAGCTGTTTTTT
CDR3 protein: CASSLSPGNTGELFF
V gene: TRBV5-1
clone size: NA
J gene: TRBJ2-2
D gene: NA

CDR3 DNA: TGTGCCAGCAGCCCCCTCAGGGAGCAGTACTTC
CDR3 protein: CASSPLREQYF
V gene: TRBV13
clone size: NA
J gene: TRBJ2-7
D gene: NA

CDR3 DNA: TGTGCCAGCAGCTTACCCAGGGGGCTGGAGGGCTACACCTTC
CDR3 protein: CASSLPRGLEGYTF
V gene: TRBV7-2
clone size: once
J gene: TRBJ1-2
D gene: TRBD1

CDR3 DNA: TGTGCCAGCAGCTTAGGGACTAGCGGTAATACGCAGTATTTT
CDR3 protein: CASSLGTSGNTQYF
V gene: TRBV11-3
clone size: NA
J gene: TRBJ2-3
D gene: TRBD2

CDR3 DNA: TGCAGCCACTCGGGACTAACGAACACCGGGGAGCTGTTTTTT
CDR3 protein: CSHSGLTNTGELFF
V gene: TRBV29-1
clone size: NA
J gene: TRBJ2-2
D gene: TRBD2

CDR3 DNA: TGTGCCAGCAAGTCGACAGGGGGGAATGAAAAACTGTTTTTT
CDR3 protein: CASKSTGGNEKLFF
V gene: TRBV6-1
clone size: NA
J gene: TRBJ1-4
D gene: TRBD1

CDR3 DNA: TGTGCCAGCAGCTTTGGGGGGCCTGGGGCCAACGTCCTGACTTTC
CDR3 protein: CASSFGGPGANVLTF
V gene: TRBV5-4
clone size: NA
J gene: TRBJ2-6
D gene: NA

CDR3 DNA: TGTGCCAGCAGTTCACATCTCGGCGGGGACTACTCCTACGAGCAGTACTTC
CDR3 protein: CASSSHLGGDYSYEQYF
V gene: TRBV27
clone size: NA
J gene: TRBJ2-7
D gene: TRBD2

CDR3 DNA: TGTGCCAGCAGCCTCGTGGGAACGCCCTATGGCTACACCTTC
CDR3 protein: CASSLVGTPYGYTF
V gene: TRBV7-2
clone size: once
J gene: TRBJ1-2
D gene: NA

CDR3 DNA: TGTGCCAGCAGCCAACTAGACAGGGGGTCTAATGGCTACACCTTC
CDR3 protein: CASSQLDRGSNGYTF
V gene: TRBV14
clone size: many
J gene: TRBJ1-2
D gene: TRBD1

CDR3 DNA: TGTGCCAGCAGCCCGCCAGGCAAACGGTACGAGCAGTACTTC
CDR3 protein: CASSPPGKRYEQYF
V gene: TRBV28
clone size: NA
J gene: TRBJ2-7
D gene: NA

CDR3 DNA: TGCAGCGTTGGCGCGGGAGGTAGCTATGGCTACACCTTC
CDR3 protein: CSVGAGGSYGYTF
V gene: TRBV29-1
clone size: few
J gene: TRBJ1-2
D gene: NA

CDR3 DNA: TGTGCCAGCAGCCAAATTCTCGGACGGACGCCGACCCAGTACTTC
CDR3 protein: CASSQILGRTPTQYF
V gene: TRBV14
clone size: few
J gene: TRBJ2-5
D gene: NA

CDR3 DNA: TGCGCCAGCAGCCAAGCCGGGACAGGGGGCGGCGAGCAGTACTTC
CDR3 protein: CASSQAGTGGGEQYF
V gene: TRBV4-3
clone size: NA
J gene: TRBJ2-7
D gene: TRBD1